Sequencing of this T cell receptor (beta chain) was carried out in a study of neurological immune-mediated disorders. Study-wide results and caveats: Across subjects, no CDR3 amino acid sequence appeared in expanded clones of more than one subject, a finding that suggested private repertoires in all groups.

TCRdb analysed the 5' RACE reads with MiXCR anew, one entry per CDR3 protein. The table has about 50,000 distinct CDR3 sequences, roughly 8% seen once. V was clipped by 1 base and J by 5 bases, with 14 bases between them. The CDR3 totals 15 residues. Germline assignment: CDR1 DFQATT and CDR2 SNEGSKA (reference sequence). Time point meaning: longitudinal time-point 3. As concerns this clonotype: The antigen is not known.

The rearrangement uses TRBV20-1 and TRBJ2-2; tentatively, D is TRBD1 (5 bases). Specimen: PBMCs. This sequence was found in a woman in her thirties or forties in good health. The CDR3 loop reads CSARADLGVTGELFF. Written as DNA, the CDR3 is TGCAGTGCTAGAGCCGACTTAGGGGTTACCGGGGAGCTGTTTTTT.